This TCR beta chain was sequenced for a study of technical replicates of blood from several donors. The CDR3 length is 16 residues. The J segment lost 2 bases and the V segment lost 3 bases, leaving 5 bases of the junction unmatched. Germline CDR1 is SGHTA and CDR2 is FQGNSA. Data came from immunoSEQ multiplex PCR; TCRdb stores just in-frame clones and leaves some out. The sample holds 70,000 to 80,000 clones, around 92% seen once. This receptor was identified in a human donor in good health. Specimen: T cells isolated from PBMCs. The chain combines TRBV7-2 with TRBJ2-7; 12 bases are a match to TRBD2. CDR3 DNA: TGTGCCAGCAGCTTTCCCCTAGCGGGAGGGCCCTACGAGCAGTACTTC. Translated: CASSFPLAGGPYEQYF. The full variable domain, its missing parts supplied by reference TRBV7-2 and TRBJ2-7, is GAGVSQSPSNKVTEKGKDVELRCDPISGHTALYWYRQSLGQGLEFLIYFQGNSAPDKSGLPSDRFSAERTGGSVSTLTIQRTQQEDSAVYLCASSFPLAGGPYEQYFGPGTRLTVT.